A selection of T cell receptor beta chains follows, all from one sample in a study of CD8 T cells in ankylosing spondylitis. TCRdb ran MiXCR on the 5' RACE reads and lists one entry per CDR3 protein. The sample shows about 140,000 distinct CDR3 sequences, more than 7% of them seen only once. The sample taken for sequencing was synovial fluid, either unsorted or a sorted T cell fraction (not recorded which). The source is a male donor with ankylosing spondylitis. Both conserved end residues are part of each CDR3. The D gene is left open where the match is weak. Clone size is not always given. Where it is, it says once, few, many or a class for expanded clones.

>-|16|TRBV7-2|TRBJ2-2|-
CASSRDSQRYTGELFF
TGTGCCAGCAGCCGAGACAGTCAAAGATACACCGGGGAGCTGTTTTTT
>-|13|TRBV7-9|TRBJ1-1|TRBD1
CASSPTGDTEAFF
TGTGCCAGCAGCCCAACAGGGGACACTGAAGCTTTCTTT
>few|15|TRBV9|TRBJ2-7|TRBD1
CASSVDGQGGHEQYF
TGTGCCAGCAGCGTAGACGGACAGGGGGGACACGAGCAGTACTTC
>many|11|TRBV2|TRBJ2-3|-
CASSALTPAYF
TGTGCCAGCAGTGCGCTGACCCCAGCGTATTTT
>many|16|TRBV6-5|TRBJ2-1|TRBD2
CASSYLGSGSENEQFF
TGTGCCAGCAGTTACTTGGGGAGCGGGAGTGAAAATGAGCAGTTCTTC
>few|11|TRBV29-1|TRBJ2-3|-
CSVAFTDTQYF
TGCAGCGTTGCGTTCACAGATACGCAGTATTTT
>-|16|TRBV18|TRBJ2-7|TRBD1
CASSPPSRTGTLGKYF
TGTGCCAGCTCACCACCATCCCGGACAGGGACCTTAGGGAAGTACTTC
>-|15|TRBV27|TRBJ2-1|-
CASSSEGLPDNEQFF
TGTGCCAGCAGTTCCGAGGGACTCCCCGACAATGAGCAGTTCTTC
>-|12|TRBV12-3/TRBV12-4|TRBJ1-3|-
CASSLLAGALDF
TGTGCCAGCAGTTTATTGGCGGGAGCCCTCGATTTT
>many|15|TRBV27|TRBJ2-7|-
CASSKGPLTTYEQYF
TGTGCCAGCAGTAAAGGACCCCTAACCACCTACGAGCAGTACTTC
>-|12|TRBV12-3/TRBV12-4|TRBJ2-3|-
CASSAYTDTQYF
TGTGCCAGCAGTGCCTACACAGATACGCAGTATTTT
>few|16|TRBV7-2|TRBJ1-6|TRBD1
CASSPQGAINNSPLHF
TGTGCCAGCAGCCCACAGGGGGCGATCAATAATTCACCCCTCCACTTT
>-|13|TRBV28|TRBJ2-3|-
CASSRPSTDTQYF
TGTGCCAGCAGTAGACCGAGCACAGATACGCAGTATTTT
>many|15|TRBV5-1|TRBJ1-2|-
CASSHAGIPRSGYTF
TGCGCCAGCAGCCATGCAGGTATCCCACGTAGCGGCTACACCTTC
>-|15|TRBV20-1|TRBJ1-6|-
CSASDAKGNNSPLHF
TGCAGTGCTAGTGACGCTAAGGGGAATAATTCACCCCTCCACTTT
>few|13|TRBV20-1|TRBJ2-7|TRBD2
CSAPGLREGEQYF
TGCAGTGCACCGGGACTCCGGGAGGGTGAGCAGTACTTC
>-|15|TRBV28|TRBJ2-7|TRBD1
CASSYGQGSTYEQYF
TGTGCCAGCAGTTACGGACAGGGTAGTACCTACGAGCAGTACTTC
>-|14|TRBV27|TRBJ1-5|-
CASSLSGFNQPQHF
TGTGCCAGCAGTTTAAGTGGTTTCAATCAGCCCCAGCATTTT
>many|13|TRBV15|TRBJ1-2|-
CATSRVQGDGYTF
TGTGCCACCAGCAGAGTCCAGGGCGATGGCTACACCTTC
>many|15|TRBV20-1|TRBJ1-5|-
CSAGRGWGSNQPQHF
TGCAGTGCTGGTCGAGGATGGGGGTCCAATCAGCCCCAGCATTTT
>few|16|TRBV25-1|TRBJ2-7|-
CASSAVAGTPNYEQYF
TGTGCCAGCAGTGCTGTCGCCGGGACCCCGAACTACGAGCAGTACTTC
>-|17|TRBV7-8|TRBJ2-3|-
CASSFRNTGINTDTQYF
TGTGCCAGCAGCTTTCGAAATACTGGTATTAACACAGATACGCAGTATTTT
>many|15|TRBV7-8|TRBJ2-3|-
CASSGTGNYEGTQYF
TGTGCCAGCAGCGGTACAGGCAATTATGAGGGTACGCAGTATTTT
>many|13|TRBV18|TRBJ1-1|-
CASSTNMNTEAFF
TGTGCCAGCTCTACGAATATGAACACTGAAGCTTTCTTT
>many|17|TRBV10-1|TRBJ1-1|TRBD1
CASRTTGADCSNTEAFF
TGCGCCAGCAGGACGACAGGGGCGGATTGCTCCAACACTGAAGCTTTCTTT
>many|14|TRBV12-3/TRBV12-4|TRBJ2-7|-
CASSRSAVHYEQYF
TGTGCCAGCAGTCGGTCGGCAGTCCACTACGAGCAGTACTTC
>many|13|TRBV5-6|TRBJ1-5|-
CASSLKGEQPQHF
TGTGCCAGCAGCTTGAAGGGGGAACAGCCCCAGCATTTT
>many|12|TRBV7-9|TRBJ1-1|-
CASSFWGAEAFF
TGTGCCAGCAGCTTTTGGGGGGCTGAAGCTTTCTTT
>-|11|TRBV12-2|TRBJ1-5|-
CASRLVGTEHF
TGTGCAAGTCGCTTAGTTGGGACAGAACATTTT
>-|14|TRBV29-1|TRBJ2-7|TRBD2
CSPGGSGTVDEQYF
TGCAGCCCGGGGGGGTCAGGGACGGTTGACGAGCAGTACTTC
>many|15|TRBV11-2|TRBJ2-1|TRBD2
CASSLGAGAYNEQFF
TGTGCCAGCAGCTTAGGAGCGGGAGCCTACAATGAGCAGTTCTTC
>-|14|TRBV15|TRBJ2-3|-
CATSVGRGADTQYF
TGTGCCACCAGCGTCGGAAGGGGGGCAGATACGCAGTATTTT
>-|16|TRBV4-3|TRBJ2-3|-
CASSPAGPGGTDTQYF
TGCGCCAGCAGCCCGGCGGGGCCGGGGGGCACAGATACGCAGTATTTT
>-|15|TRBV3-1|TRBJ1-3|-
CASSQDRTRGNTIYF
TGTGCCAGCAGCCAAGACCGGACAAGAGGAAACACCATATATTTT